This T cell receptor (beta chain) was recovered during a study of a mutant IDH1 vaccine in newly diagnosed glioma. The overall study: Antecedent treatment encompassed radiotherapy, temozolomide, or their combination; the majority received both.

Study findings and constraints: Alterations occurring in top peripheral T cell clonotypes seemed unrelated to pseudoprogression.

Assay: immunoSEQ multiplex PCR; the TCRdb copy retains only in-frame clones and omits some. The table has 50,000 to 75,000 clones, about 91% seen once. A single count supports this clone. Its antigen remains unidentified. Time point given: baseline, week 1 (first vaccination visit). Treatment reported: pre-vaccination baseline after standard-of-care therapy. Germline CDR1 SGHAT, CDR2 FQNNGV. This CDR3 is 16 amino acids long. V lost 1 base to trimming and J lost 4 bases, with 13 bases between them. The source was PBMCs, collected from a glioma patient treated with radiotherapy, temozolomide or both. The sequence was obtained from a man over 45 with glioma. V and J are TRBV11-2 and TRBJ2-2; the D gene is possibly TRBD1 (5 bases). Written as DNA, the CDR3 is TGTGCCAGCAGCTTAGGGGGCCCAAGTCCCACCGGGGAGCTGTTTTTT. Its translation: CASSLGGPSPTGELFF. Complete variable domain (other parts from reference TRBV11-2 and TRBJ2-2): EAGVAQSPRYKIIEKRQSVAFWCNPISGHATLYWYQQILGQGPKLLIQFQNNGVVDDSQLPKDRFSAERLKGVDSTLKIQPAKLEDSAVYLCASSLGGPSPTGELFFGEGSRLTVL.